The TCR beta chain under discussion was sequenced for a study of cytomegalovirus exposure and HLA in healthy donors. The CDR3 length is 14 residues. The V and J ends lost 7 bases and 4 bases respectively, with 13 bases between them. Germline values: CDR1 SGHVS, CDR2 FNYEAQ. Findings and limits, study-wide: Over 150 TCR beta chains were listed as cytomegalovirus-associated. In a later analysis, common viral pathogens appeared linked to several of the most significant clusters. Later analysis found that TCR beta chains associated with HLA were more clonally expanded than other, equally common chains.

Comment on this clone: What it recognizes is unknown.

It was with 60 Vbeta and 13 Jbeta primers that the PCR ran. Authors' methods: An analysis that came later counted 80 million or so unique TCR beta chains, 9 million to 12 million shared. TCRdb keeps only in-frame clones here, not all; method: immunoSEQ multiplex PCR. For V, J and clone size, that table is used; D and trimming come from the DNA. The repertoire holds some 70,000 clones, 77% seen once, with roughly 5% in the top ten. The chain couples TRBV7-6 to TRBJ2-2, with D hard to call. Sequencing used PBMCs. This TCR was recovered from a male donor in good health and CMV-seropositive. Written as DNA, the CDR3 is TGTGCCAGCACCCCCCCCGGAGCCACCGGGGAGCTGTTTTTT. Translating it yields CASTPPGATGELFF.